The 8 T cell receptor beta chains in this list originate from one sample, sequenced in a study of CD8+ T cells in alopecia areata. Sequencing templates came from extracted RNA that was reverse transcribed into cDNA. The data were produced by immunoSEQ multiplex PCR, yet TCRdb's version contains in-frame clones alone and is incomplete. The sample contains about 180,000 clones, around 63% of which appear only once. Sequenced material: CD4+ T cells sorted from blood, taken at week 0. The receptor set was obtained from a human donor with alopecia areata.

The rearrangement links TRBV30 to TRBJ1-2; D call uncertain. Trimming removed 2 bases at V and 4 bases at J, with 20 bases between. This CDR3 is 16 amino acids long. CDR1 is GTSNPN and CDR2 is SVGIG in the germline V gene (reference sequence). CDR3 protein: CAWSRSGVSNLYGYTF. In DNA form, the CDR3 reads TGTGCCTGGAGTCGCAGCGGGGTCTCCAACCTCTATGGCTACACCTTC.

This clone was seen a handful of times. CDR3 nucleotide sequence: TGTGCCAGCAGCTTACCGACAGGGTATGGCTACACCTTC. Its translation is CASSLPTGYGYTF. The J gene is TRBJ1-2, the V gene TRBV7-2, with 7 nucleotides matching TRBD1. The ends lost 2 bases at V and 5 bases at J; junction bases unmatched: 2. Germline lookup yields CDR1 SGHTA and CDR2 FQGNSA. CDR3 size: 13 residues.

Only a few counts were recorded for this clone. J is TRBJ2-1 and V is TRBV29-1; TRBD2 aligns across 11 bases. Unmatched junction bases numbered 5, after V lost 1 base and J lost 3 bases. This CDR3 contains 16 residues. Germline V gene data show CDR1 as SQVTM and CDR2 as ANQGSEA. CDR3 region: CSVEGTSGPNYNEQFF. The CDR3 region has the DNA TGCAGCGTTGAAGGGACTAGCGGGCCAAACTACAATGAGCAGTTCTTC.

This clone was observed a handful of times. The chain carries TRBV5-6 and TRBJ2-3; TRBD1 matches 7 bases. CDR3 length: 15 amino acids. The J segment lost 3 bases and the V segment lost 0 bases, leaving 4 bases of the junction unmatched. Germline CDR1 and CDR2: SGHDT and YYEEEE. This chain's CDR3 is CASSLGTGRTDTQYF. CDR3 in DNA: TGTGCCAGCAGCTTGGGGACAGGCAGAACAGATACGCAGTATTTT.

The chain recombines TRBV5-1 with TRBJ2-7; D call uncertain. CDR1 is SGHRS and CDR2 is YFSETQ in the germline V gene. The CDR3 consists of 12 residues. With 4 bases removed from V and 4 bases from J, the gap between germline ends came to 9 bases. In DNA form, the CDR3 reads TGCGCCAGCAGCATGAACACGTACGAGCAGTACTTC. Its protein is CASSMNTYEQYF.

The chain couples TRBV27 to TRBJ1-1, with a tentative D call TRBD1 (6 bases). V was pared by 0 bases and J by 6 bases, with 11 bases between. CDR1 is MNHEY and CDR2 is SMNVEV in the germline V gene (reference sequence). This CDR3 has 14 residues. The CDR3 protein is CASSLSWGASEAFF. Written as DNA, the CDR3 is TGTGCCAGCAGTTTATCATGGGGGGCTTCTGAAGCTTTCTTT.

This clone was observed a handful of times. The chain is built from TRBV30 and TRBJ1-1, with no clear D. CDR1 and CDR2 (germline): GTSNPN, SVGIG (reference sequence). V was pared by 0 bases and J by 5 bases, with 7 bases between. CDR3 size: 12 residues. The CDR3, as DNA: TGTGCCTGGAGTGTCCCCCCGACTGAAGCTTTCTTT. It encodes CAWSVPPTEAFF.

In regard to this clone: The junction and the germline gene differ at one end; a read error may be behind it. The chain's CDR3 is CSLERGGYNEQFF. The CDR3 coding sequence is TGCAGCCTTGAGCGGGGGGGCTACAATGAGCAGTTCTTC. The chain combines TRBV29-1 with TRBJ2-1; 10 positions match TRBD2. Germline CDR1 reads SQVTM; CDR2 reads ANQGSEA. This CDR3 contains 13 residues.